The entry below describes one T cell receptor (beta chain). The source of the sample is a study of blood T cell repertoires in COVID-19. As for the study in general: Italy, Spain and the United States were the sources of the convalescent and acute COVID-19 samples. Nucleic acid was either cDNA or gDNA, and it came from T cells, B-cell-depleted T cells, or PBMCs.

Trimming took 2 bases from V and 5 from J, leaving 19 bases between them. The CDR3 is made up of 17 amino acids. CDR1 and CDR2 from the germline V gene are LNHDA and SQIVND (reference sequence). Authors' processing steps: Amplification with reference gene primers provided the estimates of nucleated cell counts. Method: immunoSEQ multiplex PCR; TCRdb's copy keeps in-frame clones and lacks some. Clonal size and the V and J genes are those of that table, whereas D and trimming came from the DNA. The sample shows 30,000 to 40,000 clones, about 85% of them seen only once. This chain links TRBV19 with TRBJ1-5; no definite D call. Sequenced material: peripheral blood. This receptor was obtained from a human donor with acute or convalescent COVID-19. The donor label of this sample is uncertain. The CDR3: CASSISPIGGEHQPQHF. CDR3 coding DNA: TGTGCCAGTAGTATATCTCCGATAGGCGGGGAACATCAGCCCCAGCATTTT.